This T cell receptor (beta chain) was sequenced during a study of blood T cell repertoires in COVID-19. Repertoires were generated with immunoSEQ multiplex PCR, while TCRdb's copy carries only in-frame clones and drops some. Of 360,000 or so clones listed, approximately 89% are singletons. The CDR3 runs 16 residues. The germline gives CDR1 SGHTA, CDR2 FQGTGA. Trimming pared 5 bases from V and 0 bases from J, leaving 13 bases between. J is TRBJ2-2 and V is TRBV7-3; TRBD2 is a possible D gene (6 bases). Source material: PBMCs or T cells enriched from blood (not recorded which). The sequence came from a woman aged 25 to 39 who had recovered from COVID-19. The CDR3 DNA reads as TGTGCCAGCAGCCGGGGTAGCGGCGCGAACACCGGGGAGCTGTTTTTT. Its translation is CASSRGSGANTGELFF.